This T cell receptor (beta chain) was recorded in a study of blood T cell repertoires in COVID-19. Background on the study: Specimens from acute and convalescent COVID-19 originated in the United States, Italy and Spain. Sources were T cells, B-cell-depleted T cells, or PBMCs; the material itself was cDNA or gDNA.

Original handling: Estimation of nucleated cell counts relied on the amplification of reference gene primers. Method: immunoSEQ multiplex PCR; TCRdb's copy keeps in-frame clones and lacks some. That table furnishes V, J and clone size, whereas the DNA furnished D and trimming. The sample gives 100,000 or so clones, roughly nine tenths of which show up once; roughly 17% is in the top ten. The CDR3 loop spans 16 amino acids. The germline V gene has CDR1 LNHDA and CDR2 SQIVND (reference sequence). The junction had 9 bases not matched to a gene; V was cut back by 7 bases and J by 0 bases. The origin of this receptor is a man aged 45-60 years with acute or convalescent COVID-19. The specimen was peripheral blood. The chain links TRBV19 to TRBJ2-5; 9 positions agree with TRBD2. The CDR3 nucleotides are TGTGCCAGTAAACGGTGGGCTAGCGGGGACCAAGAGACCCAGTACTTC. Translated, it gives CASKRWASGDQETQYF.